The T cell receptor (beta chain) under discussion was sequenced for a study of T cell responses to AZD1222 COVID-19 vaccine. Study observations and caveats: Without day 14 samples, only post-peak T cell repertoires were studied.

CDR3 length: 14 amino acids. The ends lost 5 bases at V and 6 bases at J; junction bases unmatched: 9. CDR1 and CDR2 from the germline V gene are SGHTA and FQGTGA. Regarding this clone: Its target is unknown.

Sequencing was performed with immunoSEQ multiplex PCR; in TCRdb, only in-frame clones are kept and a portion is missing. The profile shows some 74,000 clones, around nine tenths of them singletons. The genes are TRBV7-3 and TRBJ1-1, with 7 nucleotides matching TRBD1. Sequenced here: peripheral blood, sampled 28 days after the second AZD1222 dose. The sequence was collected from an adult who received the AZD1222 COVID-19 vaccine. The CDR3 region is CASSKGTERAEAFF. CDR3 nucleotides: TGTGCCAGCAGCAAGGGGACAGAGCGCGCTGAAGCTTTCTTT.